Below, 28 T cell receptor beta chains from the same sample are listed, as sequenced in a study of T cell changes during pregnancy in multiple sclerosis. The assay was immunoSEQ multiplex PCR, and TCRdb's table has in-frame clones only and misses some. This table holds under 65,000 clones, 75% to 95% found once. The specimen comprised peripheral blood, sampled after pregnancy. Source of these receptors: a female donor in good health, enrolled as a control in a pregnancy study.

This clone was counted between two and nine times. The rearrangement links TRBV2 to TRBJ2-7, with 10 bases matching TRBD2. The V and J ends lost 8 bases and 2 bases, in that order; junction bases with no gene match: 9. This CDR3 is built from 15 residues. Germline V gives CDR1 SNHLY, CDR2 FYNNEI. CDR3 in amino acids: CASLPLAGFTYEQYF. The CDR3 DNA reads TGTGCCAGCCTTCCACTAGCGGGGTTTACCTACGAGCAGTACTTC.

The chain recombines TRBV5-6 with TRBJ1-4; D perhaps matches TRBD1 (6 bases). This CDR3 comprises 16 residues. Trimming shortened V by 0 bases and J by 3 bases, and 12 bases separated the two germline ends. Germline V gene data show CDR1 as SGHDT and CDR2 as YYEEEE. The DNA of the CDR3 is TGTGCCAGCAGCTTGGCCCTGACAGGAGCTAATGAAAAACTGTTTTTT. As protein: CASSLALTGANEKLFF. The full variable domain, with the rest looked up from reference TRBV5-6 and TRBJ1-4, is DAGVTQSPTHLIKTRGQQVTLRCSPKSGHDTVSWYQQALGQGPQFIFQYYEEEERQRGNFPDRFSGHQFPNYSSELNVNALLLGDSALYLCASSLALTGANEKLFFGSGTQLSVL.

This clone has a handful of counts. The chain carries TRBV4-1 and TRBJ2-1, with TRBD2 as a possible D gene (6 bases). Deletions cut 0 bases from V and 6 bases from J, with 12 bases between. CDR3 size: 15 residues. CDR1 and CDR2 from the germline V gene are MGHRA and YSYEKL. The CDR3 bases are TGCGCCAGCAGCCAAGATCCAGGGCGGGGCAATGAGCAGTTCTTC. It yields the protein CASSQDPGRGNEQFF.

The chain joins TRBV14 to TRBJ2-7, with 13 bases that match TRBD2. Germline CDR1 and CDR2: SGHDN and FVKESK. V lost 6 bases and J lost 9; bases outside the gene matches: 8. This CDR3 is 14 amino acids long. The CDR3 DNA reads as TGTGCCAGCAGTCGGACTAGCGGGAGAATGGGGCAGTACTTC. Amino acid sequence: CASSRTSGRMGQYF.

The chain joins TRBV5-6 to TRBJ2-7; D might be TRBD2 (5 bases). Germline loops: CDR1 SGHDT, CDR2 YYEEEE. The CDR3 loop spans 14 amino acids. The ends were cut back, 8 bases at V and 5 bases at J, with 20 bases in the middle. CDR3 protein: CARAGINGLHEQYF. The CDR3, as DNA: TGTGCCAGGGCGGGTATTAACGGCCTACACGAGCAGTACTTC.

This chain links TRBV28 with TRBJ2-5; 11 nucleotides line up with TRBD1. The junction had 11 bases not matched to a gene; V was cut back by 1 base and J by 7 bases. The CDR3 length is 17 residues. The germline CDR1 and CDR2 sequences are MDHEN and SYDVKM. In DNA, the CDR3 is TGTGCCAGCAGTTTATCAGGGACAGGGGGTCGGGTTAGGACCCAGTACTTC. Protein: CASSLSGTGGRVRTQYF.

The chain carries TRBV11-2 and TRBJ1-6; D is unclear. This CDR3 region has 12 residues. V lost 5 bases and J lost 3, with 2 bases in between. Germline V gives CDR1 SGHAT, CDR2 FQNNGV. The CDR3 nucleotides are TGTGCCAGCAGCCTCTATAATTCACCCCTCCACTTT. It is translated as CASSLYNSPLHF.

The chain links TRBV15 to TRBJ2-7, with 12 bases matching TRBD2. Germline V gene sequence: CDR1 LNHNV, CDR2 YYDKDF (reference sequence). The CDR3 sequence is 15 residues long. Germline trimming cut 5 bases from V and 2 bases from J; bases unmatched to any gene: 4. CDR3 region: CATSARLAGAYEQYF. CDR3 sequence (DNA): TGTGCCACCAGCGCCCGACTAGCGGGAGCCTACGAGCAGTACTTC. The entire variable domain, with the rest obtained from reference TRBV15 and TRBJ2-7, is as follows: DAMVIQNPRYQVTQFGKPVTLSCSQTLNHNVMYWYQQKSSQAPKLLFHYYDKDFNNEADTPDNFQSRRPNTSFCFLDIRSPGLGDTAMYLCATSARLAGAYEQYFGPGTRLTVT.

This rearrangement joins TRBV11-2 to TRBJ2-2; 7 positions match TRBD2. Trimming took 11 bases from V and 0 from J; bases not matched to a gene: 3. Germline CDR1 reads SGHAT; CDR2 reads FQNNGV. The CDR3 is made up of 13 amino acids. CDR3 amino acids: CAAAGSNTGELFF. The CDR3, as DNA: TGTGCCGCAGCGGGATCGAACACCGGGGAGCTGTTTTTT.

The genes are TRBV2 and TRBJ1-2; perhaps TRBD1 as D (5 bases). CDR3 length: 14 amino acids. Germline values: CDR1 SNHLY, CDR2 FYNNEI. With 4 bases removed from V and 4 bases from J, the gap between germline ends came to 13 bases. Written as DNA, the CDR3 is TGTGCCAGCAGTGTAGTCGGGGGAGGCTATGGCTACACCTTC. It encodes CASSVVGGGYGYTF.

V usage is TRBV28 and J usage is TRBJ1-5, with TRBD1 identical over 8 bases. CDR1 is MDHEN, CDR2 SYDVKM, per germline. The J segment lost 5 bases and the V segment lost 2 bases, leaving 5 bases of the junction unmatched. This CDR3 has 15 amino acids. The CDR3 DNA follows: TGTGCCAGCAGTTTAGGTGGACAGGGCGATCAGCCCCAGCATTTT. Amino acids: CASSLGGQGDQPQHF.

The chain combines TRBV28 with TRBJ1-2; D not certain. Germline assignment: CDR1 MDHEN and CDR2 SYDVKM. The CDR3 is 14 residues long. V shed 6 bases and J shed 0 bases, with 11 bases lying between them. CDR3 DNA sequence: TGTGCCAGCAGCCCCCTCGGGACTAACTATGGCTACACCTTC. Translation: CASSPLGTNYGYTF.

The chain employs TRBV10-1 and TRBJ1-1, with 8 nucleotides matching TRBD1. CDR1 is WNHNN, CDR2 SYGVQD, per germline (reference sequence). This CDR3 is built from 19 residues. J lost 0 bases, V lost 3 bases, and 15 bases had no gene match. The CDR3 bases are TGCGCCAGCAGTGATTACCGGACAGGGCCCCGTCCTGTGAACACTGAAGCTTTCTTT. This gives the protein CASSDYRTGPRPVNTEAFF.

The rearrangement links TRBV7-2 to TRBJ1-4; 7 bases agree with TRBD1. The CDR3 contains 14 residues. The V gene end was trimmed by 5 bases and the J gene end by 6 bases; junction bases not matched to a gene: 6. Germline CDR1 SGHTA, CDR2 FQGNSA. The CDR3 coding sequence is TGTGCCAGCAGCCAAAGGGGGCTCGATGAAAAACTGTTTTTT. Protein: CASSQRGLDEKLFF.

V and J are TRBV5-4 and TRBJ2-1; 11 bases fit TRBD1. Germline V CDR1 and CDR2: SGHNT, YYREEE (reference sequence). The CDR3 contains 17 residues. Unmatched junction bases numbered 6, after V lost 0 bases and J lost 4 bases. The DNA of the CDR3 is TGTGCCAGCAGCTTGGCTGTACGGGACAGGGGGTACAATGAGCAGTTCTTC. Its translation: CASSLAVRDRGYNEQFF.

V is TRBV19 and J is TRBJ1-5; TRBD1 matches 7 bases. Losses at the gene ends were 4 bases for V and 6 bases for J; bases not matched to a gene: 6. This CDR3 has 14 residues. Germline loops: CDR1 LNHDA, CDR2 SQIVND (reference sequence). CDR3 protein: CASSNRGLSQPQHF. The CDR3 coding sequence is TGTGCCAGTAGTAACAGGGGATTAAGTCAGCCCCAGCATTTT.

This chain uses TRBV5-1 with TRBJ1-1, with TRBD1 matching 7 bases. The germline CDR1 and CDR2 sequences are SGHRS and YFSETQ. This CDR3 region has 15 residues. J lost 0 bases, V lost 6 bases, and 8 bases had no gene match. The CDR3 coding sequence is TGCGCCAGCAATCGAGATAGGGGGCTGAACACTGAAGCTTTCTTT. It encodes CASNRDRGLNTEAFF.

The chain carries TRBV7-9 and TRBJ1-2; the D is unclear. V dropped 5 bases and J dropped 0 bases, with 16 bases sitting between them. Per the germline V gene, CDR1 is SEHNR and CDR2 is FQNEAQ (reference sequence). The CDR3 has 16 amino acids. CDR3 sequence (DNA): TGTGCCAGCAGCCACGAAAAGGCGCGGCCTAACTATGGCTACACCTTC. Translating it yields CASSHEKARPNYGYTF.

This sequence joins TRBV5-1 and TRBJ2-7, with 13 bases matching TRBD2. Germline V gene lookup returns CDR1 SGHRS and CDR2 YFSETQ. Unmatched junction bases numbered 2, after V lost 0 bases and J lost 5 bases. This CDR3 is 15 amino acids long. CDR3 residues: CASSLGTSGSHEQYF. DNA for the CDR3: TGCGCCAGCAGCTTGGGGACTAGCGGGAGTCACGAGCAGTACTTC.

This chain connects TRBV7-6 to TRBJ2-1; the D is unclear. Germline V gene lookup returns CDR1 SGHVS and CDR2 FNYEAQ. V was trimmed by 1 base and J by 0 bases, leaving 10 bases between them. This CDR3 region has 16 residues. This CDR3 reads CASSLGPIGSYNEQFF. Here the CDR3 DNA reads TGTGCCAGCAGCTTAGGTCCCATCGGCTCCTACAATGAGCAGTTCTTC.

There are a few counts of this clone. The chain is built from TRBV7-2 and TRBJ2-7; 9 nucleotides match TRBD2. Looked up from germline, CDR1 is SGHTA and CDR2 is FQGNSA. With V trimmed by 3 bases and J by 4 bases, 4 bases remained unmatched. This CDR3 has 14 amino acids. The CDR3: CASSFATSGYEQYF. The CDR3 DNA follows: TGTGCCAGCAGCTTTGCGACTAGCGGATACGAGCAGTACTTC.

The chain joins TRBV19 to TRBJ1-2, with 7 bases identical to TRBD1. The germline V gene has CDR1 LNHDA and CDR2 SQIVND (reference sequence). The CDR3 loop spans 15 amino acids. J was trimmed by 4 bases and V by 4 bases; bases with no gene match: 9. CDR3: CASSRNRGGAYGYTF. The DNA for the CDR3 is TGTGCCAGTAGTAGAAACAGGGGAGGCGCCTATGGCTACACCTTC.

The V and J genes are TRBV20-1 and TRBJ2-7; D not certain. The V gene's germline CDR1 is DFQATT and CDR2 SNEGSKA (reference sequence). The V and J ends lost 1 base and 5 bases respectively, with 6 bases between them. The CDR3 loop spans 11 amino acids. CDR3 nucleotides: TGCAGTGCTAGAGGCTACCACGAGCAGTACTTC. Encoded protein: CSARGYHEQYF.

The chain recombines TRBV5-4 with TRBJ2-2; 7 bases are a match to TRBD1. Germline CDR1 reads SGHNT; CDR2 reads YYREEE (reference sequence). The junction had 6 bases not matched to a gene; V was cut back by 4 bases and J by 3 bases. CDR3 length: 15 amino acids. The CDR3 region is CASSRDRQDTGELFF. The DNA for the CDR3 is TGTGCCAGCAGCCGGGACAGACAAGACACCGGGGAGCTGTTTTTT.

The chain joins TRBV28 to TRBJ1-1; 10 nucleotides align to TRBD1. The CDR3 is 11 amino acids. Per germline, CDR1 MDHEN and CDR2 SYDVKM. The CDR3 DNA reads as TGTGCGGGACAGGGGAATTTCGGAGCTTTCTTT. Encoded protein: CAGQGNFGAFF.

The V call is TRBV5-4, the J call TRBJ2-2; 10 bases line up with TRBD2. With 1 base clipped from V and 3 bases from J, the junction kept 6 bases outside the gene matches. Germline loops: CDR1 SGHNT, CDR2 YYREEE (reference sequence). This CDR3 has 17 amino acids. In DNA, the CDR3 is TGTGCCAGCAGCTTGAGGTCGCTAGCGGGAGACACCGGGGAGCTGTTTTTT. Its protein product is CASSLRSLAGDTGELFF. The full variable domain, its missing parts supplied by reference TRBV5-4 and TRBJ2-2, is ETGVTQSPTHLIKTRGQQVTLRCSSQSGHNTVSWYQQALGQGPQFIFQYYREEENGRGNFPPRFSGLQFPNYSSELNVNALELDDSALYLCASSLRSLAGDTGELFFGEGSRLTVL.

CDR3 DNA sequence: TGTGCCAGTTGTACAAACATGAACACTGAAGCTTTCTTT. Protein product: CASCTNMNTEAFF. The chain carries TRBV6-1 and TRBJ1-1, with D hard to call. V lost 9 bases, J lost 0 bases, and 11 bases lay in between. Germline CDR1 reads MNHNS; CDR2 reads SASEGT. The CDR3 extends over 13 amino acids.

The rearrangement joins TRBV7-9 to TRBJ2-2, with D possibly TRBD2 on 5 matching bases. The CDR3 totals 16 residues. Germline values: CDR1 SEHNR, CDR2 FQNEAQ (reference sequence). Trimming stripped 1 base from V and 3 bases from J, with 12 bases between. For the CDR3, the DNA is TGTGCCAGCAGCTTAGTAGGCCAGGACTACACCGGGGAGCTGTTTTTT. It specifies CASSLVGQDYTGELFF.